This T cell receptor beta chain is drawn from a study of CXCR3-negative and CXCR3-positive naive CD8 T cells. Study at large: Per library, roughly 1.6 +/- 0.3 million reads; some 140 million TRB reads overall.

The CDR3 is 14 amino acids. The germline V gene encodes CDR1 MDHEN and CDR2 SYDVKM. The sorter processed each CD8+ T cell subset in triplicate at hundreds of thousands of cells apiece. Whole-study results and caveats: CXCR3-positive naive cells had more hydrophobic TRB CDR3s than CXCR3-negative naive cells. Diversity proved comparably high across both naive subsets and much lower in memory CD8+ cells. Unlike memory cells, which differed, naive CXCR3-negative and CXCR3-positive cells had similar TRBV-TRBJ usage.

A word on this clonotype: Its target is not known.

Via 5' RACE with UMI labels, TRB cDNA libraries were prepared. For each CDR3 protein, TCRdb gives one entry from its re-call of the 5' RACE reads, without DNA. The sample has about 84,000 distinct CDR3 sequences. Sequencing input: naive CXCR3+ CD8+ T cells from blood. Specified subset: CD45RO-CCR7+CD27+CD95- naive CD8+ T cells expressing CXCR3 (TNR3+). This chain connects TRBV28 to TRBJ2-5; TCRdb gives TRBD2 as the D gene, but with no DNA this cannot be confirmed. The TCR was taken from a human donor in good health. Some clones in this sample may be carry-over from other donors' samples. CDR3 residues: CASKVEGLGETQYF.